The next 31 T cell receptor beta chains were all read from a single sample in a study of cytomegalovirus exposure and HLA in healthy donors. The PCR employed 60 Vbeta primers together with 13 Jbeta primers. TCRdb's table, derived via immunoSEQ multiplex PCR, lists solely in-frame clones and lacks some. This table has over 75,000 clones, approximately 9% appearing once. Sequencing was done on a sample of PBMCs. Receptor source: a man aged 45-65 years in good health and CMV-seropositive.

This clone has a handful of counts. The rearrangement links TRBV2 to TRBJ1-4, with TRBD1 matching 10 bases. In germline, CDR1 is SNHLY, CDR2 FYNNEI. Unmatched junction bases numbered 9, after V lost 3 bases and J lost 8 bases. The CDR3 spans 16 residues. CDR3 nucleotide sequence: TGTGCCAGCAGTGATCGACAGGGGGCTGATTACGAAAAACTGTTTTTT. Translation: CASSDRQGADYEKLFF.

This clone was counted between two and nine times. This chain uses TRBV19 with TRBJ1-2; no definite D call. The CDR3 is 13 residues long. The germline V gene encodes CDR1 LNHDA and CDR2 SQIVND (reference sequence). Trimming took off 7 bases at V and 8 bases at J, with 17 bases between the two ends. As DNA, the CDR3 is TGTGCCAGTACGCCCGAGGGAATAGGCGGCTACACCTTC. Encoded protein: CASTPEGIGGYTF.

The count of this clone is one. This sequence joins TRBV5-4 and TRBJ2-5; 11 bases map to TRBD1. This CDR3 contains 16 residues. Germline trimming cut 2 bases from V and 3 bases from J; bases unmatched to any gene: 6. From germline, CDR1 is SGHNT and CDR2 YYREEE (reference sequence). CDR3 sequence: CASSFLAGQGEETQYF. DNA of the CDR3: TGTGCCAGCAGCTTCTTAGCGGGACAGGGGGAAGAGACCCAGTACTTC.

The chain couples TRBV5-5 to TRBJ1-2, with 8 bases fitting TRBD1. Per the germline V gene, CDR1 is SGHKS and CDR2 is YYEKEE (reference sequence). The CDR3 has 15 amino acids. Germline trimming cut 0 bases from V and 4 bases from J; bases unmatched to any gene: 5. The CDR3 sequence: CASSLGQGASYGYTF. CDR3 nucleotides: TGTGCCAGCAGCTTGGGGCAGGGGGCCAGCTATGGCTACACCTTC.

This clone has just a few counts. The CDR3 coding sequence is TGCGCCAGCAGCTTACTCTCAGGGTCGAACGGCTACACCTTC. This codes for CASSLLSGSNGYTF. This rearrangement joins TRBV5-1 to TRBJ1-2; TRBD1 might be the D (5 bases). The CDR3 has 14 residues. The V gene lost 2 bases and the J gene lost 8 bases, with 16 bases spanning the gap. Looked up from germline, CDR1 is SGHRS and CDR2 is YFSETQ. Based on the CDR3 plus reference TRBV5-1 and TRBJ1-2, the full variable domain is KAGVTQTPRYLIKTRGQQVTLSCSPISGHRSVSWYQQTPGQGLQFLFEYFSETQRNKGNFPGRFSGRQFSNSRSEMNVSTLELGDSALYLCASSLLSGSNGYTFGSGTRLTVV.

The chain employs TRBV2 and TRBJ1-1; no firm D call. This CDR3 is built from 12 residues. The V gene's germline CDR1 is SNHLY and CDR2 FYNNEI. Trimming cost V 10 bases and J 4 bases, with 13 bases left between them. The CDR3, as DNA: TGTGCCACCTCCGGAAGGAGCACTGAAGCTTTCTTT. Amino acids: CATSGRSTEAFF.

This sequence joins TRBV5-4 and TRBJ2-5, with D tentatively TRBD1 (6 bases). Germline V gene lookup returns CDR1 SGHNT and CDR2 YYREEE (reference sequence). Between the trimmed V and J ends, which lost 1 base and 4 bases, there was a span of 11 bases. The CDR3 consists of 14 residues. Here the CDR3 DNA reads TGTGCCAGCAGCTTGAAGGCACAGGGAGAGACCCAGTACTTC. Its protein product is CASSLKAQGETQYF.

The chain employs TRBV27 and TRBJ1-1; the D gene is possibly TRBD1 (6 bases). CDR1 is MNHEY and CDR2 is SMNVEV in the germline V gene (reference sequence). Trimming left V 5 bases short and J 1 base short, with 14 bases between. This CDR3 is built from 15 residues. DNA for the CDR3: TGTGCCAGCAGTAACCACCGGGGGGCGAACACTGAAGCTTTCTTT. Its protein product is CASSNHRGANTEAFF.

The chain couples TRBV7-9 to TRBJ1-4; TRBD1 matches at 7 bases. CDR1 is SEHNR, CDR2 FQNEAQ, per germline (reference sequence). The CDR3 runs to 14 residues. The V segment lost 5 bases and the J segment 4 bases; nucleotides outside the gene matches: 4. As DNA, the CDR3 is TGTGCCAGCAGCGTACAGGGGATTAATGAAAAACTGTTTTTT. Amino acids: CASSVQGINEKLFF.

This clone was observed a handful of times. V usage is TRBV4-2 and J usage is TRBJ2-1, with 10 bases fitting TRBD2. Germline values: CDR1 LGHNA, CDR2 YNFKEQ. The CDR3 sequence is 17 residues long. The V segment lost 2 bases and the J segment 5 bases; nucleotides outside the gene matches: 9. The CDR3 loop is CASSQSPGTSAHNEQFF. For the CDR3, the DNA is TGTGCCAGCAGCCAATCACCCGGGACTAGCGCTCACAATGAGCAGTTCTTC.

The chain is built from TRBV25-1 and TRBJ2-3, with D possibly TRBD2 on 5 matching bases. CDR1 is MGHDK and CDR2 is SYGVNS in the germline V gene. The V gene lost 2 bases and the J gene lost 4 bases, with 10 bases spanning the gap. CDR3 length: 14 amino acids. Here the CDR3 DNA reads TGTGCCAGCAGTGAACTTGCTAGCTCAGATACGCAGTATTTT. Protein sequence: CASSELASSDTQYF. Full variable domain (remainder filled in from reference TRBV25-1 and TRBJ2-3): EADIYQTPRYLVIGTGKKITLECSQTMGHDKMYWYQQDPGMELHLIHYSYGVNSTEKGDLSSESTVSRIRTEHFPLTLESARPSHTSQYLCASSELASSDTQYFGPGTRLTVL.

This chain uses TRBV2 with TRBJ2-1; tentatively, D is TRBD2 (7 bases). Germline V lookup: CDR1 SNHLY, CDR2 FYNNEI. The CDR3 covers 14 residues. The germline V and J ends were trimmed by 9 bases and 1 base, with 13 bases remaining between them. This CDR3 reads CARGGAGSYNEQFF. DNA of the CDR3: TGTGCCAGAGGGGGGGCCGGTTCCTACAATGAGCAGTTCTTC.

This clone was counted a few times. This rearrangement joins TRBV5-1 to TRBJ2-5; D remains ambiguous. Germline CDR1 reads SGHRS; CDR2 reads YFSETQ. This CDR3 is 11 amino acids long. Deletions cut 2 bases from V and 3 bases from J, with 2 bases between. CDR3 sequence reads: CASSFKETQYF. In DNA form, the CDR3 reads TGCGCCAGCAGCTTTAAAGAGACCCAGTACTTC.

The CDR3 here is CASSQEVGNEQFF. CDR3 in DNA: TGCGCCAGCAGCCAAGAAGTCGGCAATGAGCAGTTCTTC. The chain is built from TRBV4-3 and TRBJ2-1; no definite D call. This CDR3 is 13 amino acids long. Germline V gene sequence: CDR1 LGHNA, CDR2 YSLEER. Trimming left V 0 bases short and J 6 bases short, with 6 bases between.

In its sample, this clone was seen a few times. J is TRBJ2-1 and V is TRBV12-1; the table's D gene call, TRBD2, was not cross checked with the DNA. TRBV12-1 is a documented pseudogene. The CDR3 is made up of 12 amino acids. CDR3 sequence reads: CASKLSFHEQFF. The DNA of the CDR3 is TGTGCCAGCAAGCTTTCGTTCCATGAGCAGTTCTTC.

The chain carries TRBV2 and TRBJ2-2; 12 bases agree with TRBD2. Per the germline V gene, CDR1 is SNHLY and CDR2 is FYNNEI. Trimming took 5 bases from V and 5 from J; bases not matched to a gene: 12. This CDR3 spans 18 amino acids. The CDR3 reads CASSHRTSGTRGTGELFF. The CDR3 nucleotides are TGTGCCAGCAGTCACAGGACTAGCGGGACCAGGGGTACCGGGGAGCTGTTTTTT.

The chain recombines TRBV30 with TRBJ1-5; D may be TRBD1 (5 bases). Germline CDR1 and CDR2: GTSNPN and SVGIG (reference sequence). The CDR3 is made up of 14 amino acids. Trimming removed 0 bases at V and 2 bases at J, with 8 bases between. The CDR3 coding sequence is TGTGCCTGGAGTGTATGGGGGGGCAATCAGCCCCAGCATTTT. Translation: CAWSVWGGNQPQHF.

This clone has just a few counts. The CDR3 loop reads CASSALTGIGNEQFF. The CDR3 nucleotides read TGTGCCAGCAGCGCTCTGACAGGGATAGGCAATGAGCAGTTCTTC. The chain recombines TRBV9 with TRBJ2-1; 7 bases fit TRBD1. Germline V gene sequence: CDR1 SGDLS, CDR2 YYNGEE. V dropped 3 bases and J dropped 6; count of bases not matched to a gene: 9. The CDR3 contains 15 residues.

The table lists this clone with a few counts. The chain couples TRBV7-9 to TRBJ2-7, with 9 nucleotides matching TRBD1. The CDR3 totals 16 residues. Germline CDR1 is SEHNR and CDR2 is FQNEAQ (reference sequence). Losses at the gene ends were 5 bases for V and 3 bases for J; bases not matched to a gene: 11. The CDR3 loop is CASSRDREAMGYEQYF. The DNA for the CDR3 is TGTGCCAGCAGCCGGGACAGGGAGGCTATGGGCTACGAGCAGTACTTC.

The CDR3 nucleotides are TGTGCCAGCAGCTTTGGGAGGTTTGTCGCTGAAGCTTTCTTT. Its protein is CASSFGRFVAEAFF. The chain is built from TRBV7-9 and TRBJ1-1; D remains unclear. V lost 3 bases and J 6 bases, leaving 14 bases between the germline ends. CDR1 is SEHNR, CDR2 FQNEAQ, per germline (reference sequence). CDR3 length equals 14 residues.

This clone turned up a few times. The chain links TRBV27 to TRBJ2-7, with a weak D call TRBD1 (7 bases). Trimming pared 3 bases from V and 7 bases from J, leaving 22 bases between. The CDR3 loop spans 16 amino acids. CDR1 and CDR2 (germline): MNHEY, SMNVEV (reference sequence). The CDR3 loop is CASSFHQGGTSKEQYF. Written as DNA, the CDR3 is TGTGCCAGCAGTTTTCATCAGGGGGGAACGTCGAAGGAGCAGTACTTC.

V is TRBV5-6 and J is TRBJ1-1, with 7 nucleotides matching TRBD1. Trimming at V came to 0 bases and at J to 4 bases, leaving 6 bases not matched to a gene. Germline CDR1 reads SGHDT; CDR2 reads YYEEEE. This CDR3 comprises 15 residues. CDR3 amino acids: CASSLVQGQGTEAFF. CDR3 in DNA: TGTGCCAGCAGCTTGGTACAGGGGCAGGGCACTGAAGCTTTCTTT.

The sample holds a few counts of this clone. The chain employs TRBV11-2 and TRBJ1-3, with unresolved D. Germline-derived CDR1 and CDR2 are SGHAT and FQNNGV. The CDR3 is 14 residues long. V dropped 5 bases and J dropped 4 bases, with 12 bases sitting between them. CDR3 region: CASSLLLQGNTIYF. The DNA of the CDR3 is TGTGCCAGCAGCCTACTCCTACAGGGAAACACCATATATTTT.

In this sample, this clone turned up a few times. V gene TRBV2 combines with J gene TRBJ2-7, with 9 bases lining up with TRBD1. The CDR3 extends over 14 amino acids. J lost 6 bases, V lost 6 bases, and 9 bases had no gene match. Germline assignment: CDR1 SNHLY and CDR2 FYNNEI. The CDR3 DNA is TGTGCCAGCAGACCCCGGGACAGGGATCCCGAGCAGTACTTC. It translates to CASRPRDRDPEQYF. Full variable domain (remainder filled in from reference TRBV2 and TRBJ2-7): EPEVTQTPSHQVTQMGQEVILRCVPISNHLYFYWYRQILGQKVEFLVSFYNNEISEKSEIFDDQFSVERPDGSNFTLKIRSTKLEDSAMYFCASRPRDRDPEQYFGPGTRLTVT.

The CDR3 DNA is TGTGCCAGCAGCGTAAGTGGTAGCGGGGGGAATGAGCAGTTCTTC. Translated: CASSVSGSGGNEQFF. This sequence joins TRBV9 and TRBJ2-1, with TRBD2 matching over 10 bases. Germline-derived CDR1 and CDR2 are SGDLS and YYNGEE. J lost 7 bases, V lost 1 base, and 5 bases had no gene match. The CDR3 is 15 residues long.

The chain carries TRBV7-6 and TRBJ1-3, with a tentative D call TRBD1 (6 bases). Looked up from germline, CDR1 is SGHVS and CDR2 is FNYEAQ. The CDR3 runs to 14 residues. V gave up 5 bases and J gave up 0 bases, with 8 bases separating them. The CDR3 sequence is CASSLQGSGNTIYF. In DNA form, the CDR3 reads TGTGCCAGCAGCCTACAGGGCTCTGGAAACACCATATATTTT.

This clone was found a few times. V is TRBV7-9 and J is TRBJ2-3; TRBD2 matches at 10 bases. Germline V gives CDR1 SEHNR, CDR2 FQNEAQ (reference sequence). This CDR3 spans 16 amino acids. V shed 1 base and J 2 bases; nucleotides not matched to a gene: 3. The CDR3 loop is CASSLGLAGVTDTQYF. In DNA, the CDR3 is TGTGCCAGCAGCTTAGGACTAGCGGGTGTCACAGATACGCAGTATTTT.

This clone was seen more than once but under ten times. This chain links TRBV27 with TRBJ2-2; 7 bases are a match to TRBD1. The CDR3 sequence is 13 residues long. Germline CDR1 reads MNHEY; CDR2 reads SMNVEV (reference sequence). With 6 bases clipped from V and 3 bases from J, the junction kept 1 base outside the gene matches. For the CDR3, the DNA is TGTGCCAGCAGCAGGGGGTACACCGGGGAGCTGTTTTTT. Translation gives CASSRGYTGELFF.

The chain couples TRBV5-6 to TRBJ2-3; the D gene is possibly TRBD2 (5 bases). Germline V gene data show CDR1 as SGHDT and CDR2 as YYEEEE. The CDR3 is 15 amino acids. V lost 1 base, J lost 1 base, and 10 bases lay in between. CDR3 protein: CASSLFTRGTDTQYF. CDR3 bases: TGTGCCAGCAGCTTGTTTACTAGGGGCACAGATACGCAGTATTTT.

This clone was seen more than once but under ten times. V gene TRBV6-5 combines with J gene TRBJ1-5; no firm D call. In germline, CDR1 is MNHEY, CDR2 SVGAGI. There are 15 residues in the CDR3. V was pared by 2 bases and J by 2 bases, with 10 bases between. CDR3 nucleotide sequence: TGTGCCAGCAGTTACGGCGACACTGGCAATCAGCCCCAGCATTTT. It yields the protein CASSYGDTGNQPQHF.

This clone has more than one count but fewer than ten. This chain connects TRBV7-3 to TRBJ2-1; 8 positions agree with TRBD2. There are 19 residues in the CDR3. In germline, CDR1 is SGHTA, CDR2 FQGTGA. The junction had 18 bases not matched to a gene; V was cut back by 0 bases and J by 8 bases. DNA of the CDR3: TGTGCCAGCAGCTTAACCCCGGTGGCGAGCGGGAGAAGAAAAGATGAGCAGTTCTTC. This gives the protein CASSLTPVASGRRKDEQFF.